The 7 T cell receptor beta chains presented below share a single source sample, sequenced in a study of Ad26.COV2.S vaccination and SARS-CoV-2 variants. The treatment denotes: 15 to 20 received Ad26.COV2.S at low or high dose, single or two shots; a few received placebo; per-sample allocation not given. Each sample was drawn 63 days after the first injection (of vaccine or placebo). Measured with immunoSEQ multiplex PCR; TCRdb has only the in-frame clones, and not every one. The sample carries around 240,000 clones, around nine tenths recorded once. The sample was peripheral blood, taken in a trial of Ad26.COV2.S vaccine versus placebo. These receptors all come from a person between 18 and 59 years old who received the Ad26.COV2.S COVID-19 vaccine or a placebo.

The chain uses TRBV19 and TRBJ1-5; a possible D gene is TRBD1 (6 bases). The ends were cut back, 7 bases at V and 5 bases at J, with 12 bases in the middle. CDR3 size: 13 residues. Per germline, CDR1 LNHDA and CDR2 SQIVND (reference sequence). CDR3 sequence (DNA): TGTGCCAGTACAAGGGGGGGGGATCAGCCCCAGCATTTT. Translated, it gives CASTRGGDQPQHF.

This chain links TRBV15 with TRBJ1-5; the match to TRBD1 covers 8 bases. With V trimmed by 0 bases and J by 7 bases, 5 bases remained unmatched. The CDR3 covers 15 residues. Germline CDR1 and CDR2: LNHNV and YYDKDF (reference sequence). In DNA, the CDR3 is TGTGCCACCAGCAGAGATTTAGGGACAGGCCAGCCCCAGCATTTT. The encoded protein is CATSRDLGTGQPQHF.

The rearrangement uses TRBV6-6 and TRBJ1-3; possibly TRBD1 for D (6 bases). The germline CDR1 and CDR2 sequences are MNHNY and SVGAGI (reference sequence). V lost 5 bases and J 0 bases, leaving 17 bases between the germline ends. The CDR3 sequence is 17 residues long. CDR3 nucleotides: TGTGCCAGCAGTCAACGACAGGAACTTCACTCTGGAAACACCATATATTTT. It yields the protein CASSQRQELHSGNTIYF.

The chain employs TRBV7-3 and TRBJ2-1; 13 nucleotides agree with TRBD2. This CDR3 contains 19 residues. Germline V gene data show CDR1 as SGHTA and CDR2 as FQGTGA. After removal of 4 bases from V and 5 bases from J, the junction contained 14 bases not matched to a gene. DNA of the CDR3: TGTGCCAGCAGCTCCTCGACTAGCGGGGGGCCCTCGCCCAACAATGAGCAGTTCTTC. Translating it yields CASSSSTSGGPSPNNEQFF.

The chain is built from TRBV7-2 and TRBJ2-4, with 8 bases fitting TRBD2. The germline V gene encodes CDR1 SGHTA and CDR2 FQGNSA. CDR3 length: 18 residues. Trimming cost V 3 bases and J 6 bases; bases outside gene matches: 16. CDR3 sequence (DNA): TGTGCCAGCAGCTTGGGGGCAGGATTTAGCGGGAACCGAAACATTCAGTACTTC. It yields the protein CASSLGAGFSGNRNIQYF.

The V call is TRBV4-1, the J call TRBJ1-5; TRBD1 aligns across 11 bases. The V gene end was trimmed by 0 bases and the J gene end by 5 bases; junction bases not matched to a gene: 6. Germline CDR1 and CDR2: MGHRA and YSYEKL. The CDR3 covers 17 residues. The CDR3 DNA follows: TGCGCCAGCAGCCAAGATCTGGACAGGGGGCAATATCAGCCCCAGCATTTT. The encoded protein is CASSQDLDRGQYQPQHF.

J is TRBJ2-1 and V is TRBV3-1 (or the pseudogene TRBV3-2); 10 bases fit TRBD2. V gave up 5 bases and J gave up 6 bases; unmatched junction bases: 22. Germline V gives CDR1 LGHDT, CDR2 YNNKEL (reference sequence). The CDR3 runs 20 residues. The CDR3 bases are TGTGCCAGCAGCGTCAACGTTAGGTGGACTAGCGGCGCCAGAGGCAATGAGCAGTTCTTC. Its protein product is CASSVNVRWTSGARGNEQFF.